This T cell receptor (beta chain) comes out of a study of blood T cell repertoires in COVID-19. The data were produced by immunoSEQ multiplex PCR, yet TCRdb's version contains in-frame clones alone and is incomplete. The sample carries some 250,000 clones, around 93% recorded once. This clone appeared a single time. The sample comprised PBMCs or T cells enriched from blood (not recorded which). The TCR comes from a human donor in a cohort exposed to, infected with or recovered from COVID-19 (not recorded which). The donor label of this sample is uncertain.

CDR3 in amino acids: CASSFERHNWINYGYTF. The CDR3 region has the DNA TGCGCCAGCAGCTTCGAGAGACACAACTGGATTAACTATGGCTACACCTTC. V and J are TRBV5-1 and TRBJ1-2; the D is unclear. CDR1 is SGHRS and CDR2 is YFSETQ in the germline V gene. This CDR3 is built from 17 residues. V was pared by 2 bases and J by 1 base, with 18 bases between.